This TCR beta chain was identified during a study of cytomegalovirus exposure and HLA in healthy donors (dated by TCRdb to about 2017). Notes on the research overall: In an earlier analysis of several hundred of the donors, less than 350 Gb of sequence data and 117 million unique TCR beta sequences from approximately 180 million T cells were reported. The study aimed to test whether cataloging public T cell receptors could reveal signatures of past pathogen exposure. On average, 235,054 unique TCR beta nucleotide sequences were sequenced per donor among more than 350 genotyped donors of the cohort, with about 19% of those sequences being non-productive. The number of typed donors differed by locus: roughly 629-640 for A, B, C, DRB1 and DQB1; 522 for DQA1; over 600 for DPA1; and 450 to 480 for DPB1. The T cell repertoires of some 670 subjects were profiled by immunosequencing and related to cytomegalovirus serostatus. Alongside the repertoire data, information on donor age, sex, ethnicity and CMV serostatus was compiled. Every discovery cohort repertoire had been produced on one sequencing platform. A separate validation cohort of 100 to 150 different subjects was used in addition to the 666-subject first cohort. Approximately 330 gigabases of sequencing data and approximately 92 million unique TCR sequences made up an early release that covered several hundred HLA-typed donors. To predict cytomegalovirus infection status, the study brought together high-throughput TCR immunosequencing, statistical association of individual TCRs with disease status, and machine learning. Genome-wide SNP genotypes for about three fifths of the roughly 670 donors were used in a later genetic analysis, which treated that subset as a discovery cohort. A later analysis re-analyzed previously published TCR beta repertoires from approximately 670 donors and added high-resolution HLA genotyping to study TCR occurrence patterns. In the later analysis, no new phenotypic data were used to find candidate immune exposures; instead, reliance was placed on TCR beta sequences and their occurrence across donors. Among the roughly 400 genotyped donors, about 83% belonged to the genetic ancestry cluster associated with self-reported Caucasian donors. An earlier analysis of roughly 580 of the donors used high-throughput TCR beta sequencing to judge whether each TCR beta V gene segment behaved as functional or pseudogenic. Because of strong linkage in the cohort, roughly five DR-DQ haplotypes were treated as single units for association and clustering. HLA typing included class I and class II loci at four-digit resolution. Findings and caveats that apply to the study as a whole: In a later analysis, the rate of TCR association differed among HLA loci, with DRB1 alleles having the most associated TCRs and HLA-C alleles having the fewest. Because counts were too low, 15 to 20 rarely observed V segments, including chromosome 9 orphons, were excluded from the earlier analysis of around 640 of the donors. The study gave a list of 150 to 200 TCR beta chains associated with cytomegalovirus. It was suggested by the authors that the approach could potentially be generalized to other disease states and immunological phenotypes. A later genetic analysis reported fewer N-insertions in productive TCRs among donors in an Asian-associated ancestry cluster than the roughly 700-donor mean. HLA typing was unavailable for some donors at each locus, so association tests used only the typed subset. Some IMGT-functional V segments, including TRBV6-2 and TRBV6-3, could not be told apart with the 87-base-pair reads, so those segments were excluded. At a false discovery rate of 0.05, a later analysis linked 16,951 TCR beta sequences to specific HLA alleles. The presence/absence analyses assumed that sequencing depth was roughly uniform across donors, and that assumption may not be true. Only TCR beta chains were sequenced in this cohort, and the absence of alpha or paired-chain data limited detectable features. Linkage disequilibrium might explain the correlated functional status among segregating V segments, but an unknown experimental factor could not be excluded. A further reported finding was that TCR beta sequences accurately predicted the HLA-A and HLA-B alleles for most subjects in the first cohort. In a later analysis, most CMV-associated TCR beta chains were found to appear HLA-restricted, with HLA associations seemingly driven largely by CMV exposure. Most TCR sequences were seen in very few donors, while some public TCRs were found in many individuals. The classifier was reported to diagnose cytomegalovirus status with high specificity and sensitivity in both the original and validation cohorts. The only immune exposure information available for the cohort was CMV serostatus. A few of the identified cytomegalovirus-associated TCR beta chains were confirmed in vitro to be specific for cytomegalovirus antigens. A later genetic analysis associated a missense DCLRE1C variant with V-gene and J-gene trimming of TCR beta chains, and an independent cohort replicated the association. Assigning TCR associations to individual alleles was difficult when HLA alleles, especially DR and DQ, strongly co-occurred. In an earlier analysis of about 600 of the donors, most TCR beta V segments appeared in productive rearrangements about 87% or about 30% of the time, broadly matching IMGT annotations. In a later analysis, HLA-associated TCR beta chains showed more clonal expansion and lower generation probabilities than non-associated chains that were equally common. A cluster of highly shared sequence variants was judged likely to represent a technical artifact of the sequencing pipeline. In a later analysis, several top co-occurrence clusters were reported to appear linked to parvovirus B19, influenza, CMV and Epstein-Barr virus.

The cohort comprised around 700 healthy bone marrow donors. At the time of sampling, every cohort member was nominally healthy, though immune exposures that went unrecorded were likely present. The donor was CMV seropositive and belonged to the group of about 290 seropositive cohort members. Each donor provided a peripheral blood sample, and peripheral blood mononuclear cells were used for TCR beta sequencing. Genomic DNA was extracted from the blood cell samples with the Qiagen DNeasy Blood Extraction Kit. Points on this clone: Its antigen remains undetermined. Base qualities were left out, and no much larger clone turns up one base away.

Receptors were amplified or captured by the immunoSEQ multiplex PCR assay. A mixture of 60 forward primers for TCR Vbeta segments and 13 reverse primers for TCR Jbeta segments was used in the multiplex PCR. Amplification of the CDR3 region of rearranged TCR beta genes was performed with a multiplex PCR assay on genomic DNA. The amplified TCR beta libraries were sequenced on the Illumina HiSeq System as 87-base-pair reads. On the study's bioinformatics: A later analysis counted tens of millions of unique TCR beta chains across the approximately 700 repertoires, and around 12 million of these chains were shared by at least two donors. A nearest-neighbor algorithm error-corrected the raw reads and collapsed the reads into unique sequences, merging closely related sequences to remove PCR and sequencing errors. CDR3 sequences were aligned to IMGT reference sequences to assign V, D and J gene segments. For a sequence to be retained, a match of at least six nucleotides was required to both a V gene segment and a J gene segment. Rearrangements were called productive when the CDR3 lacked stop codons and stayed in frame with V and J; all others were non-productive. Following IMGT convention, CDR3 was defined as the stretch from the second conserved V-encoded cysteine up to the conserved J-encoded phenylalanine. In an earlier analysis of roughly 580 of the donors, sequences lacking an unambiguous match to a single V gene segment were excluded. An earlier analysis of 450 to 650 of the donors called V segments functional above 56.7% productive rearrangements and segregating when the between-donor standard deviation exceeded 5%. A statistical classification framework was built for diagnosing cytomegalovirus status from the catalog of TCR beta chain sequences. In a later analysis, TCR nucleotide sequences were compared against IMGT/GENE-DB human TR gene sequences so that V and J genes could be assigned. Using the TCRdist pipeline, a later analysis assigned CDR3 sequences along with most-parsimonious VDJ recombination scenarios. A later analysis defined each TCR beta chain by its CDR3 amino acid sequence plus V-gene family, and excluded reads lacking a unique V-gene family. As a way to deal with suspected cross-contamination and a sequencing artifact, a later analysis dropped 592 nucleotide sequences that were highly shared and had low generation probability. A later analysis calculated a clonal expansion index for each public chain from normalized within-repertoire ranks of inferred template counts. A later analysis computed generation probabilities with a VDJ recombination model fitted to out-of-frame rearrangements, and checked the results against IGoR. Hypergeometric tests were used in a later analysis to score TCR-TCR, TCR-HLA and TCR-CMV co-occurrence, with a repertoire-size bias correction applied to the TCR pairs. In a later analysis, false discovery rates were estimated by permuting HLA or CMV assignments 20 times. In a later analysis, co-occurring TCRs were grouped with DBSCAN, and TCRdist sequence similarity was added when clustering was performed within HLA-allele-positive subsets. For co-occurrence clustering, repertoires with fewer than 30,000 or more than 120,000 public chains were excluded, along with roughly 5 repertoires with anomalous nucleotide sharing. Held by TCRdb, this immuneACCESS table contains in-frame sequences only and omits some clones. Under half of the omission traces to an unresolved V gene where checked; the cause of the rest is unknown. The V and J calls and clone size are taken from that table; D and trimming were inferred from the DNA. The sample profile shows about 240,000 clones; 82% of them were found once. The ten most abundant clones make up around 5.4% of the sample.

The CDR3 numbers 12 residues from cysteine through phenylalanine. Just CDR3 DNA is preserved here, 36 bases in frame from base 1. V and J are truncated by 3 bases and 6 bases respectively, leaving an intervening sequence of 12 bases. Per the germline V gene, SQVTM is the CDR1 and ANQGSEA is the CDR2. Sequencing was done on a sample of PBMCs. This sequence uses TRBV29-1 and TRBJ2-7; the D gene is perhaps TRBD2, from 5 matching bases. This receptor was obtained from a woman aged 40 to 55 in good health and CMV-seropositive. The nucleotide sequence reads TGCAGCGTTGACGTAGCGCGAGGCGAGCAGTACTTC. Its protein is CSVDVARGEQYF.